The 11 T cell receptor beta chains below all came from one sample that was sequenced in a study of blood T cell repertoires in COVID-19. Only in-frame clones appear in the TCRdb table, and some are missing; sequencing was by immunoSEQ multiplex PCR. Among some 50,000 clones listed, approximately 85% were seen once. The material sequenced was peripheral blood. All receptors derive from a human donor in a cohort sampled during active COVID-19. The donor label of this sample is uncertain.

This rearrangement joins TRBV5-1 to TRBJ2-3; D may be TRBD1 (6 bases). The V and J ends lost 3 bases and 3 bases respectively, with 8 bases between them. The CDR3 consists of 13 residues. Germline V CDR1 and CDR2: SGHRS, YFSETQ. CDR3 nucleotides: TGCGCCAGCAGCTCAGGGGTGACAGATACGCAGTATTTT. It is translated as CASSSGVTDTQYF.

This chain uses TRBV5-1 with TRBJ1-6, with D perhaps TRBD1 (5 bases). The CDR3 loop spans 14 amino acids. With 5 bases removed from V and 8 bases from J, the gap between germline ends came to 14 bases. Germline V gene sequence: CDR1 SGHRS, CDR2 YFSETQ. Here the CDR3 reads CASRTAPSHSPLHF. As DNA, the CDR3 is TGCGCCAGCAGGACAGCACCCTCCCATTCACCCCTCCACTTT.

In its sample, this clone was seen once. The chain is built from TRBV6-1 and TRBJ2-1; D may be TRBD1 (5 bases). CDR3 length: 14 amino acids. The germline V and J ends were trimmed by 7 bases and 3 bases, with 13 bases remaining between them. Germline V lookup: CDR1 MNHNS, CDR2 SASEGT. The CDR3: CASNRPENYNEQFF. As DNA, the CDR3 is TGTGCCAGCAACAGGCCGGAAAACTACAATGAGCAGTTCTTC.

The gene calls are TRBV3-1 (or the pseudogene TRBV3-2) and TRBJ1-3; 10 positions agree with TRBD1. V shed 4 bases and J 0 bases; nucleotides not matched to a gene: 3. CDR3 length: 16 residues. Germline V gene data show CDR1 as LGHDT and CDR2 as YNNKEL (reference sequence). CDR3 region: CASSPGQGSSGNTIYF. The CDR3 bases are TGTGCCAGCAGCCCGGGACAGGGGAGCTCTGGAAACACCATATATTTT.

The J gene is TRBJ1-2, the V gene TRBV19; D remains ambiguous. Trimming shortened V by 8 bases and J by 4 bases, and 14 bases separated the two germline ends. CDR3 length equals 13 residues. Germline V gene lookup returns CDR1 LNHDA and CDR2 SQIVND (reference sequence). DNA for the CDR3: TGTGCCAGTCGGATAGGAGGGTTCTATGGCTACACCTTC. Residues: CASRIGGFYGYTF.

The chain uses TRBV19 and TRBJ2-2, with a possible D match to TRBD1 (5 bases). The V end was cut by 2 bases, the J end by 5 bases, with 15 bases between. Germline-derived CDR1 and CDR2 are LNHDA and SQIVND (reference sequence). This CDR3 has 16 residues. As DNA, the CDR3 is TGTGCCAGTAGTATACTCGCAGGGCTAGGGACCGGGGAGCTGTTTTTT. This sequence encodes CASSILAGLGTGELFF.

The J gene is TRBJ1-5, the V gene TRBV2; D uncertain. The V end lost 5 bases, the J end lost 7 bases, and 12 bases lay between the germline ends. The CDR3 totals 13 residues. From germline, CDR1 is SNHLY and CDR2 FYNNEI. The CDR3 sequence is CASSRGLEQPQHF. The CDR3 DNA is TGTGCCAGCAGTCGGGGTCTGGAACAGCCCCAGCATTTT.

The CDR3 coding sequence is TGCGCCAGCAGCTGGGCCGGGACTAGCTCTTACGAGCAGTACTTC. Its protein is CASSWAGTSSYEQYF. This sequence joins TRBV5-1 and TRBJ2-7; 9 nucleotides line up with TRBD2. J gave up 4 bases and V 3 bases, and 8 bases lay outside the gene matches. There are 15 residues in the CDR3. From germline, CDR1 is SGHRS and CDR2 YFSETQ.

The chain employs TRBV30 and TRBJ2-1, with TRBD1 identical over 9 bases. This CDR3 region has 13 residues. Germline trimming cut 8 bases from V and 5 bases from J; bases unmatched to any gene: 7. Per the germline V gene, CDR1 is GTSNPN and CDR2 is SVGIG (reference sequence). The CDR3, as DNA: TGTGCCATTCGGACAGGGGCCCACAATGAGCAGTTCTTC. It yields the protein CAIRTGAHNEQFF.

V is TRBV9 and J is TRBJ1-3, with a tentative D call TRBD1 (6 bases). V was trimmed by 0 bases and J by 0 bases, leaving 16 bases between them. Per the germline V gene, CDR1 is SGDLS and CDR2 is YYNGEE. There are 18 residues in the CDR3. The CDR3 sequence is CASSVGAPGQSSGNTIYF. The CDR3 nucleotides are TGTGCCAGCAGCGTAGGGGCCCCAGGACAGAGCTCTGGAAACACCATATATTTT.

This chain joins TRBV12-3 or TRBV12-4 and TRBJ1-2; D perhaps matches TRBD1 (5 bases). The CDR3 contains 13 residues. The V and J ends lost 5 bases and 8 bases respectively, with 15 bases between them. CDR3 sequence (DNA): TGTGCCAGCAGTCTATCGGGACTTGACGGCTACACCTTC. Amino acids: CASSLSGLDGYTF.